This T cell receptor beta chain is from a study of T-cell reconstitution after alpha-beta-depleted transplantation in children. CDR3 length: 15 amino acids. In germline, CDR1 is MNHEY, CDR2 SVGEGT. Trimming stripped 6 bases from V and 3 bases from J, with 15 bases between. Unique molecular identifiers were incorporated when the TCRbeta library was constructed. One entry per CDR3 protein, called by TCRdb with MiXCR from the PCR reads. The sample lists approximately 250,000 distinct CDR3 sequences, approximately 9.8% occurring once. This clonotype was found many times. Sequencing was performed on PBMCs from the stem cell graft donor, taken from the stem cell graft. The receptor was derived from a human donor who donated a stem cell graft to a child with SCID. The V gene is TRBV6-2 or TRBV6-3, the J gene TRBJ2-1; tentative D call: TRBD1 (7 bases). CDR3 nucleotides: TGTGCCAGCAGCCTTGGGCAGGGGGGCTACAATGAGCAGTTCTTC. Protein sequence: CASSLGQGGYNEQFF.